Each of the 25 T cell receptor beta chains below was sequenced from the same sample in a study of control samples from healthy donors and cancer patients. Using immunoSEQ multiplex PCR, the repertoire was profiled, and TCRdb retains in-frame clones only, with some absent. The sample records approximately 220,000 clones, just under 95% being singletons. Sequenced: blood. Source of these receptors: a man in his forties or fifties in good health.

The chain is built from TRBV7-2 and TRBJ1-1; 7 nucleotides agree with TRBD1. Per the germline V gene, CDR1 is SGHTA and CDR2 is FQGNSA. Trimming cost V 2 bases and J 4 bases; bases outside gene matches: 7. The CDR3 has 15 amino acids. The CDR3 reads CASSLWAGGPTEAFF. As DNA, the CDR3 is TGTGCCAGCAGCTTATGGGCAGGGGGACCCACTGAAGCTTTCTTT.

J is TRBJ2-1 and V is TRBV6-2 or TRBV6-3, with 7 bases lining up with TRBD2. The CDR3 covers 15 residues. Trimming at V came to 3 bases and at J to 3 bases, leaving 5 bases not matched to a gene. Germline-derived CDR1 and CDR2 are MNHEY and SVGEGT. The CDR3 sequence is CASSYGPSGYNEQFF. The CDR3 DNA reads TGTGCCAGCAGTTATGGGCCTAGCGGCTACAATGAGCAGTTCTTC.

The V call is TRBV28, the J call TRBJ2-7; D is possibly TRBD1 (6 bases). Germline assignment: CDR1 MDHEN and CDR2 SYDVKM. Trimming took off 6 bases at V and 0 bases at J, with 15 bases between the two ends. The CDR3 runs to 15 residues. The CDR3 loop reads CASRKTGPSSYEQYV. CDR3 coding DNA: TGTGCCAGCAGAAAGACAGGCCCGAGCTCCTACGAGCAGTACGTC.

This clone was recorded a few times. The chain recombines TRBV6-5 with TRBJ1-1; tentatively, D is TRBD1 (6 bases). CDR1 and CDR2 from the germline V gene are MNHEY and SVGAGI. The CDR3 is 12 amino acids. Trimming took 7 bases from V and 5 from J, leaving 11 bases between them. The CDR3 reads CASTKGTTEAFF. The CDR3 region has the DNA TGTGCCAGCACAAAAGGGACAACTGAAGCTTTCTTT.

The V gene is TRBV12-3 or TRBV12-4, the J gene TRBJ2-7; D is uncertain. CDR3 size: 11 residues. Trimming left V 3 bases short and J 6 bases short, with 6 bases between. This CDR3 is CASSLMGEQYF. Written as DNA, the CDR3 is TGTGCCAGCAGTTTGATGGGCGAGCAGTACTTC.

The gene calls are TRBV29-1 and TRBJ1-1, with a possible D match to TRBD1 (5 bases). There are 14 residues in the CDR3. The ends were cut back, 5 bases at V and 2 bases at J, with 15 bases in the middle. Germline-derived CDR1 and CDR2 are SQVTM and ANQGSEA. The CDR3 nucleotides read TGCAGCGTTCACCAGGGTACCGGTAACACTGAAGCTTTCTTT. It codes for CSVHQGTGNTEAFF.

The V call is TRBV3-1 (or the pseudogene TRBV3-2), the J call TRBJ2-5; the match to TRBD1 covers 8 bases. Trimming removed 1 base from V and 0 bases from J; junction bases left unmatched: 10. Germline V gives CDR1 LGHDT, CDR2 YNNKEL (reference sequence). CDR3 length: 18 amino acids. The CDR3 nucleotides are TGTGCCAGCAGCCAAGGCGGACAGGGCCTGGGTAACCAAGAGACCCAGTACTTC. This encodes CASSQGGQGLGNQETQYF.

The chain combines TRBV4-1 with TRBJ2-5, with 9 bases matching TRBD1. This CDR3 spans 16 amino acids. The germline gives CDR1 MGHRA, CDR2 YSYEKL. The ends lost 1 base at V and 5 bases at J; junction bases unmatched: 8. CDR3 in amino acids: CASSQAPGQGAETQYF. The CDR3 DNA reads TGCGCCAGCAGCCAAGCTCCGGGACAGGGTGCGGAGACCCAGTACTTC.

The chain has TRBV28 and TRBJ1-2, with 9 bases matching TRBD1. This CDR3 spans 13 amino acids. V lost 4 bases, J lost 7 bases, and 4 bases stayed unmatched. Germline V gene lookup returns CDR1 MDHEN and CDR2 SYDVKM. The CDR3 DNA reads as TGTGCCAGCAGTTCAGGGACAGGGTCTGGCTACACCTTC. Translated: CASSSGTGSGYTF.

The V gene is TRBV7-9, the J gene TRBJ2-1, with D maybe TRBD2 (6 bases). V was shortened by 5 bases and J by 0 bases, with 17 bases between the two germline ends. Germline V lookup: CDR1 SEHNR, CDR2 FQNEAQ (reference sequence). This CDR3 is built from 17 residues. CDR3 sequence: CASSPPGTGPSYNEQFF. CDR3 nucleotide sequence: TGTGCCAGCAGCCCCCCCGGGACTGGCCCCTCCTACAATGAGCAGTTCTTC.

The chain carries TRBV4-3 and TRBJ2-5; D ambiguous. CDR1 is LGHNA, CDR2 YSLEER, per germline. Trimming stripped 0 bases from V and 1 base from J, with 6 bases between. There are 14 residues in the CDR3. Written as DNA, the CDR3 is TGCGCCAGCAGCCAAGAAGGCAGCCAAGAGACCCAGTACTTC. Protein product: CASSQEGSQETQYF.

The CDR3 DNA reads TGTGCCAGCAGCTTAGCTCCTAGCGGGGGGAGGTACGAGCAGTACTTC. Amino acid sequence: CASSLAPSGGRYEQYF. The chain links TRBV7-9 to TRBJ2-7; 11 bases map to TRBD2. Trimming took 0 bases from V and 4 from J; bases not matched to a gene: 5. The CDR3 runs to 16 residues. Germline V gene lookup returns CDR1 SEHNR and CDR2 FQNEAQ (reference sequence).

The rearrangement uses TRBV5-4 and TRBJ2-5, with D possibly being TRBD2 (5 bases). The germline V gene has CDR1 SGHNT and CDR2 YYREEE (reference sequence). This CDR3 has 14 residues. With 5 bases removed from V and 1 base from J, the gap between germline ends came to 12 bases. CDR3 DNA sequence: TGTGCCAGCAGTAAGCGGACGGGCCAAGAGACCCAGTACTTC. Its translation: CASSKRTGQETQYF.

The rearrangement uses TRBV19 and TRBJ1-6, with TRBD1 matching over 10 bases. Germline V gives CDR1 LNHDA, CDR2 SQIVND (reference sequence). The CDR3 consists of 15 residues. The J segment lost 8 bases and the V segment lost 3 bases, leaving 4 bases of the junction unmatched. CDR3 region: CASSISGTGDSPLHF. DNA of the CDR3: TGTGCCAGTAGTATCTCCGGGACAGGGGATTCACCCCTCCACTTT.

V is TRBV7-9 and J is TRBJ2-2, with D unresolved. Trimming removed 7 bases at V and 2 bases at J, with 11 bases between. Germline CDR1 SEHNR, CDR2 FQNEAQ (reference sequence). The CDR3 spans 14 residues. CDR3 sequence reads: CASNSISNTGELFF. CDR3 DNA sequence: TGTGCCAGCAACTCTATCTCCAACACCGGGGAGCTGTTTTTT.

This chain connects TRBV19 to TRBJ1-5, with no clear D. The CDR3 has 15 residues. V was pared by 3 bases and J by 0 bases, with 9 bases between. Germline V CDR1 and CDR2: LNHDA, SQIVND (reference sequence). The CDR3 here is CASSISGHSNQPQHF. The CDR3 DNA follows: TGTGCCAGTAGTATCTCTGGGCATAGCAATCAGCCCCAGCATTTT.

The chain links TRBV15 to TRBJ1-5; TRBD1 matches 10 bases. J gave up 6 bases and V 5 bases, and 7 bases lay outside the gene matches. CDR1 and CDR2 (germline): LNHNV, YYDKDF (reference sequence). The CDR3 is made up of 15 amino acids. CDR3 sequence reads: CATSAGTGDAQPQHF. The CDR3 bases are TGTGCCACCAGCGCCGGGACAGGGGATGCTCAGCCCCAGCATTTT.

This sequence joins TRBV28 and TRBJ1-3; the match to TRBD1 covers 9 bases. In germline, CDR1 is MDHEN, CDR2 SYDVKM. The CDR3 is made up of 14 amino acids. The junction had 9 bases not matched to a gene; V was cut back by 6 bases and J by 9 bases. As DNA, the CDR3 is TGTGCCAGCAGAATGGACAGGGGACCGTTCACCATATATTTT. This sequence encodes CASRMDRGPFTIYF.

The chain recombines TRBV2 with TRBJ2-3, with D possibly TRBD2 on 6 matching bases. Germline V gene sequence: CDR1 SNHLY, CDR2 FYNNEI. The CDR3 consists of 16 residues. Trimming cost V 6 bases and J 1 base, with 17 bases left between them. The CDR3 is CASRPRTTLRTDTQYF. Here the CDR3 DNA reads TGTGCCAGCAGGCCGCGGACTACCTTACGCACAGATACGCAGTATTTT.

The genes are TRBV3-1 (or the pseudogene TRBV3-2) and TRBJ2-5, with D perhaps matching TRBD1 or TRBD2 (5 bases each). The germline CDR1 and CDR2 sequences are LGHDT and YNNKEL (reference sequence). The CDR3 sequence is 17 residues long. V shed 1 base and J shed 2 bases, with 17 bases lying between them. CDR3: CASSQAPPGRGQETQYF. For the CDR3, the DNA is TGTGCCAGCAGCCAAGCCCCTCCGGGACGCGGACAAGAGACCCAGTACTTC.

The chain is built from TRBV19 and TRBJ1-6; tentatively, D is TRBD1 (6 bases). CDR1 and CDR2 (germline): LNHDA, SQIVND (reference sequence). The CDR3 covers 13 residues. V was clipped by 6 bases and J by 11 bases, with 14 bases between them. CDR3 DNA: TGTGCCAGTAGGGCGACAGGAGGAGCACCCCTCCACTTT. Residues: CASRATGGAPLHF.

This sequence joins TRBV12-5 and TRBJ2-5, with D possibly being TRBD1 (6 bases). CDR1 is LGHNT, CDR2 FRNRAP, per germline. Trimming removed 4 bases from V and 5 bases from J, with 20 bases in between. The CDR3 contains 16 residues. The CDR3 here is CASGSGAGEIGETQYF. The CDR3 nucleotides are TGTGCTAGTGGTTCTGGGGCAGGGGAAATAGGGGAGACCCAGTACTTC.

The count of this clone is one. The V gene is TRBV6-5, the J gene TRBJ1-1, with 8 bases identical to TRBD1. This CDR3 contains 15 residues. V shed 5 bases, J shed 1 base, and the junction held 6 bases outside the gene matches. Germline CDR1 and CDR2: MNHEY and SVGAGI. CDR3 sequence reads: CASSPWDRSNTEAFF. The CDR3 DNA sequence: TGTGCCAGCAGTCCCTGGGACAGGTCGAACACTGAAGCTTTCTTT.

This sequence joins TRBV5-8 and TRBJ1-2, with 9 bases that match TRBD1. Germline-derived CDR1 and CDR2 are SGHTS and YDEGEE. The CDR3 has 14 amino acids. Trimming cost V 4 bases and J 7 bases; bases outside gene matches: 8. CDR3 nucleotide sequence: TGTGCCAGCAGCCTCCTCACAGGGGGCCGTGGCTACACCTTC. Encoded protein: CASSLLTGGRGYTF.

This rearrangement joins TRBV5-6 to TRBJ1-4; possibly TRBD1 for D (6 bases). This CDR3 contains 14 residues. Trimming cost V 2 bases and J 8 bases, with 13 bases left between them. CDR1 SGHDT and CDR2 YYEEEE come from the germline V gene. CDR3 region: CASSLTGAGEKLFF. DNA of the CDR3: TGTGCCAGCAGCTTAACGGGGGCGGGGGAAAAACTGTTTTTT.